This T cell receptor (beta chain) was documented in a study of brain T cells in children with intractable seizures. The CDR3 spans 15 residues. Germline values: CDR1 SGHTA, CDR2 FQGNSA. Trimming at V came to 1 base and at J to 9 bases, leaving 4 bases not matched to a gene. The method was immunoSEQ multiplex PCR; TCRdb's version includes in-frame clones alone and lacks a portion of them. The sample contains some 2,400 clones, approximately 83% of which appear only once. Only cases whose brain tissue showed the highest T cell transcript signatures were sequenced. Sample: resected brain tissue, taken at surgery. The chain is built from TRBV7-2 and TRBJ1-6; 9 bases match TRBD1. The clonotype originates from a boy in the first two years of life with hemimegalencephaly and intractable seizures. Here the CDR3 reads CASSLEDRGGSPLHF. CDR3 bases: TGTGCCAGCAGCTTAGAGGACAGGGGTGGTTCACCCCTCCACTTT.